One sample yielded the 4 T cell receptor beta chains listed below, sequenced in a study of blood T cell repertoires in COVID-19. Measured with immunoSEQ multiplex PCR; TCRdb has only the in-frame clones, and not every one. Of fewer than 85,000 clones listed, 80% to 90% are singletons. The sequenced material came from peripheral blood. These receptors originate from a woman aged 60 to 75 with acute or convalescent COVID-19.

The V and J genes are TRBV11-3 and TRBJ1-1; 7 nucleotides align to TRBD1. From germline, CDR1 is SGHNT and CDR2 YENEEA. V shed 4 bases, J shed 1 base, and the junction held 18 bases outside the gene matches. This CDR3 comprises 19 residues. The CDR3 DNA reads TGTGCCAGCAGCTCTCCGTGGGGAAGGGGGCGCTGGGGGAACACTGAAGCTTTCTTT. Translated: CASSSPWGRGRWGNTEAFF. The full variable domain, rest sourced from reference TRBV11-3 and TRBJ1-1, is EAGVVQSPRYKIIEKKQPVAFWCNPISGHNTLYWYLQNLGQGPELLIRYENEEAVDDSQLPKDRFSAERLKGVDSTLKIQPAELGDSAVYLCASSSPWGRGRWGNTEAFFGQGTRLTVV.

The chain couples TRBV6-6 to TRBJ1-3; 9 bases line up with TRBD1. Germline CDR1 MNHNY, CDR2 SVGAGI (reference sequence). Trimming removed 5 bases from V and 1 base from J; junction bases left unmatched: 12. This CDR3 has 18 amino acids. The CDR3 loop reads CASSRQGVWVASGNTIYF. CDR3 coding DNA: TGTGCCAGCAGTCGACAGGGGGTTTGGGTAGCATCTGGAAACACCATATATTTT.

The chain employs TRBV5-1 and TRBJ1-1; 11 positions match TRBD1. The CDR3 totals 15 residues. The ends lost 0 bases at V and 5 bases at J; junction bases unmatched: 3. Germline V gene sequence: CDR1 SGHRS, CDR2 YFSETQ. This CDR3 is CASSLVGQGDTEAFF. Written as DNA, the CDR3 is TGCGCCAGCAGCTTGGTGGGACAGGGGGATACTGAAGCTTTCTTT. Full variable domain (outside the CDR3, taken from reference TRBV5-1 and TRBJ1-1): KAGVTQTPRYLIKTRGQQVTLSCSPISGHRSVSWYQQTPGQGLQFLFEYFSETQRNKGNFPGRFSGRQFSNSRSEMNVSTLELGDSALYLCASSLVGQGDTEAFFGQGTRLTVV.

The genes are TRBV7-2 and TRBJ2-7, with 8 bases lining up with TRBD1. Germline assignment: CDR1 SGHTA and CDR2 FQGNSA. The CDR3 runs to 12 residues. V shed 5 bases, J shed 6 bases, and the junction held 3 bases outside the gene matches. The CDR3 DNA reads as TGTGCCAGCAGCCAACAGGGGGGCGAGCAGTACTTC. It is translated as CASSQQGGEQYF.